The 25 T cell receptor beta chains listed next were all sequenced from one sample in a study of a mutant IDH1 vaccine in newly diagnosed glioma. Specified time point: week 47, end of study. A 20-mer mutant IDH1 peptide at 300 ug was injected subcutaneously with topical imiquimod. These receptors are not linked to any known antigen. Some clones are missing from TCRdb's copy, which holds only in-frame ones; the method was immunoSEQ multiplex PCR. The sample includes some 38,000 clones, 60% to 85% seen only once; the top ten take 7.5% to 10%. The sample consisted of PBMCs, taken from a glioma patient whose treatment included an IDH1 peptide vaccine. All receptors derive from a man aged 35-49 years with glioma.

The chain has TRBV19 and TRBJ2-1, with TRBD2 matching over 11 bases. There are 17 residues in the CDR3. J was trimmed by 0 bases and V by 0 bases; bases with no gene match: 1. Germline lookup yields CDR1 LNHDA and CDR2 SQIVND (reference sequence). CDR3 DNA sequence: TGTGCCAGTAGTATAGAGACTAGCGGGATCTCCTACAATGAGCAGTTCTTC. It yields the protein CASSIETSGISYNEQFF.

The J gene is TRBJ2-4, the V gene TRBV21-1; the table's D call of TRBD2 was not tested on the DNA. TRBV21-1 is designated a pseudogene. The length of the CDR3 is 21 residues. CDR3 in DNA: TGTGCCAGCAGCACCCAGGGGGGTTGGGGTAGCGGGAGACCGTTGTATGACATTCAGTACTTC. Protein: CASSTQGGWGSGRPLYDIQYF.

V usage is TRBV19 and J usage is TRBJ1-5; maybe TRBD1 (5 bases). Between the trimmed V and J ends, which lost 4 bases and 4 bases, there was a span of 11 bases. Germline-derived CDR1 and CDR2 are LNHDA and SQIVND (reference sequence). CDR3 length equals 14 residues. CDR3 amino acids: CASSTGLGNQPQHF. The CDR3 nucleotides are TGTGCCAGTAGTACAGGGCTGGGGAATCAGCCCCAGCATTTT.

The chain has TRBV25-1 and TRBJ1-1, with a weak D call TRBD1 (5 bases). The CDR3 extends over 14 amino acids. In germline, CDR1 is MGHDK, CDR2 SYGVNS. V was cut by 6 bases and J by 1 base, with 12 bases left in between. CDR3 in amino acids: CASSHSGTNTEAFF. The CDR3 coding sequence is TGTGCCAGCAGCCACTCAGGGACGAACACTGAAGCTTTCTTT.

The gene calls are TRBV15 and TRBJ2-7; D gene ambiguous. The germline V gene has CDR1 LNHNV and CDR2 YYDKDF (reference sequence). This CDR3 has 15 amino acids. V gave up 5 bases and J gave up 1 base, with 15 bases separating them. The CDR3 region is CATSYSLGKSYEQYF. DNA of the CDR3: TGTGCCACCAGCTATTCCCTGGGGAAATCCTACGAGCAGTACTTC.

This chain uses TRBV18 with TRBJ2-3, with TRBD2 identical over 9 bases. CDR3 size: 16 residues. The J segment lost 1 base and the V segment lost 4 bases, leaving 6 bases of the junction unmatched. CDR1 is KGHSH and CDR2 is LQKENI in the germline V gene. The CDR3 is CASSLNRLAGTDTQYF. CDR3 sequence (DNA): TGTGCCAGCTCACTAAATCGACTAGCGGGCACAGATACGCAGTATTTT.

This clone was counted only a few times. The J gene is TRBJ2-1, the V gene TRBV6-6; D remains unclear. The CDR3 is 13 amino acids. CDR1 MNHNY and CDR2 SVGAGI come from the germline V gene (reference sequence). The V end was cut by 2 bases, the J end by 10 bases, with 12 bases between. The chain's CDR3 is CASSYEASREQFF. CDR3 in DNA: TGTGCCAGCAGTTACGAGGCCAGCCGCGAGCAGTTCTTC.

As regards this clone: The junction departs from the called germline gene at one end, perhaps through a read error. The chain joins TRBV5-3 to TRBJ2-7; D possibly corresponds to TRBD2 (7 bases). TRBV5-3 is designated an ORF whose function remains uncertain. There are 14 residues in the CDR3. This CDR3 is CASSLVRGDIEQYF. CDR3 bases: TGTGCCAGCAGCTTGGTCCGGGGGGACATTGAGCAGTACTTC.

The chain joins TRBV25-1 to TRBJ1-4; D not certain. V lost 3 bases and J 0 bases, leaving 17 bases between the germline ends. CDR1 and CDR2 from the germline V gene are MGHDK and SYGVNS. This CDR3 spans 18 amino acids. The CDR3 DNA reads as TGTGCCAGCAGTGACCCTGGTTCAGACGGAGCAACTAATGAAAAACTGTTTTTT. This translates into CASSDPGSDGATNEKLFF.

This clone was observed a few times. This sequence joins TRBV10-3 and TRBJ2-1; a weak D match, TRBD2 (5 bases). Germline V gene data show CDR1 as ENHRY and CDR2 as SYGVKD. This CDR3 region has 16 residues. Trimming removed 3 bases at V and 2 bases at J, with 14 bases between. In DNA, the CDR3 is TGTGCCATCAGTGACCCGTTGCGGGCCCCCTACAATGAGCAGTTCTTC. The encoded protein is CAISDPLRAPYNEQFF.

The gene calls are TRBV10-2 and TRBJ2-1; 10 bases align to TRBD2. The J segment lost 4 bases and the V segment lost 8 bases, leaving 8 bases of the junction unmatched. The germline V gene has CDR1 WSHSY and CDR2 SAAADI. The CDR3 extends over 15 amino acids. CDR3 protein: CASARTSGPYNEQFF. The CDR3 DNA reads as TGCGCCAGCGCCCGGACTAGCGGCCCGTACAATGAGCAGTTCTTC.

The V call is TRBV11-2, the J call TRBJ2-7; no clear D. V shed 6 bases and J shed 0 bases, with 6 bases lying between them. The CDR3 totals 12 residues. The germline CDR1 and CDR2 sequences are SGHAT and FQNNGV. The CDR3 sequence: CASSRSSYEQYF. The DNA for the CDR3 is TGTGCCAGCAGTCGGAGCTCCTACGAGCAGTACTTC.

The V gene is TRBV5-1, the J gene TRBJ2-5, with a tentative D call TRBD1 (6 bases). Trimming shortened V by 4 bases and J by 2 bases, and 9 bases separated the two germline ends. This CDR3 is built from 13 residues. The germline CDR1 and CDR2 sequences are SGHRS and YFSETQ. DNA of the CDR3: TGCGCCAGCAGCCCGACAGGACAAGAGACCCAGTACTTC. Protein product: CASSPTGQETQYF.

The chain carries TRBV5-4 and TRBJ1-1, with a tentative D call TRBD1 (5 bases). The CDR3 loop spans 14 amino acids. V was pared by 0 bases and J by 5 bases, with 11 bases between. Per the germline V gene, CDR1 is SGHNT and CDR2 is YYREEE (reference sequence). CDR3 residues: CASSLGQGETEAFF. The CDR3 DNA reads TGTGCCAGCAGCTTGGGGCAGGGAGAAACTGAAGCTTTCTTT.

CDR3 in amino acids: CASSSGTSGRRGLGGEQYV. The CDR3, as DNA: TGTGCCAGCAGCTCCGGGACTAGCGGGAGACGGGGGTTGGGTGGCGAGCAGTACGTC. V usage is TRBV11-3 and J usage is TRBJ2-7; 14 bases are a match to TRBD2. The CDR3 spans 19 residues. V gave up 4 bases and J gave up 6 bases; unmatched junction bases: 17. Germline assignment: CDR1 SGHNT and CDR2 YENEEA.

The chain links TRBV6-5 to TRBJ1-1, with D uncertain. The V end was cut by 4 bases, the J end by 3 bases, with 6 bases between. Germline CDR1 and CDR2: MNHEY and SVGAGI. The CDR3 extends over 12 amino acids. CDR3 residues: CASSSRDTEAFF. CDR3 sequence (DNA): TGTGCCAGCAGTTCCCGCGACACTGAAGCTTTCTTT.

The rearrangement links TRBV11-2 to TRBJ2-5; D may match TRBD1 or TRBD2 (7 bases each). V lost 4 bases to trimming and J lost 5 bases, with 17 bases between them. Germline assignment: CDR1 SGHAT and CDR2 FQNNGV. The CDR3 loop spans 15 amino acids. The CDR3, as DNA: TGTGCCAGCAGCTCCTGGGGAGGGGGCGCCGAGACCCAGTACTTC. Its protein is CASSSWGGGAETQYF. Variable domain in full (rest from reference TRBV11-2 and TRBJ2-5): EAGVAQSPRYKIIEKRQSVAFWCNPISGHATLYWYQQILGQGPKLLIQFQNNGVVDDSQLPKDRFSAERLKGVDSTLKIQPAKLEDSAVYLCASSSWGGGAETQYFGPGTRLLVL.

The sample holds one count of this clone. CDR3 amino acids: CASQPEGGLANYGYTF. For the CDR3, the DNA is TGTGCCAGCCAACCGGAAGGGGGGCTAGCTAACTATGGCTACACCTTC. This sequence joins TRBV11-3 and TRBJ1-2; possibly TRBD1 for D (6 bases). This CDR3 comprises 16 residues. CDR1 and CDR2 from the germline V gene are SGHNT and YENEEA. Trimming left V 8 bases short and J 0 bases short, with 19 bases between.

This sequence joins TRBV6-6 and TRBJ2-3, with TRBD2 identical over 7 bases. In germline, CDR1 is MNHNY, CDR2 SVGAGI (reference sequence). The CDR3 covers 14 residues. V gave up 8 bases and J gave up 0 bases; unmatched junction bases: 5. The CDR3 loop reads CASSVAGSTDTQYF. The CDR3 nucleotides are TGTGCCAGCTCGGTAGCGGGTAGCACAGATACGCAGTATTTT.

The table lists this clone with a count of one. The chain is built from TRBV25-1 and TRBJ2-7, with D unresolved. Germline values: CDR1 MGHDK, CDR2 SYGVNS. Trimming left V 7 bases short and J 1 base short, with 11 bases between. This CDR3 spans 13 amino acids. CDR3 sequence reads: CASKPGGSYEQYF. The CDR3, as DNA: TGTGCCAGCAAGCCGGGTGGGTCCTACGAGCAGTACTTC.

In its sample, this clone was seen once. The chain joins TRBV7-9 to TRBJ1-3; the D gene is possibly TRBD1 (6 bases). In germline, CDR1 is SEHNR, CDR2 FQNEAQ (reference sequence). There are 15 residues in the CDR3. V was shortened by 5 bases and J by 0 bases, with 11 bases between the two germline ends. The CDR3: CASSRRGNSGNTIYF. CDR3 in DNA: TGTGCCAGCAGCCGAAGGGGGAACTCTGGAAACACCATATATTTT.

The genes are TRBV5-6 and TRBJ1-1; 11 bases line up with TRBD1. This CDR3 spans 16 amino acids. J lost 1 base, V lost 4 bases, and 6 bases had no gene match. Germline values: CDR1 SGHDT, CDR2 YYEEEE. The CDR3, as DNA: TGTGCCAGCAGCCAATTCGGGACAGGGGGGAACACTGAAGCTTTCTTT. Protein sequence: CASSQFGTGGNTEAFF.

This chain uses TRBV12-5 with TRBJ2-3; TRBD2 aligns across 11 bases. The CDR3 is 16 amino acids. Per germline, CDR1 LGHNT and CDR2 FRNRAP. J gave up 4 bases and V 4 bases, and 7 bases lay outside the gene matches. The CDR3 loop is CASGSSTSGTPDTQYF. CDR3 DNA: TGTGCTAGTGGTTCCTCGACTAGCGGGACACCAGATACGCAGTATTTT.

The chain links TRBV14 to TRBJ1-3; D unclear. This CDR3 is built from 21 residues. Deletions cut 1 base from V and 0 bases from J, with 25 bases between. CDR1 is SGHDN, CDR2 FVKESK, per germline. CDR3 DNA sequence: TGTGCCAGCAGCCAAGTAAAAGGAAACAGTTGGAGGTCCTTCTCTGGAAACACCATATATTTT. Its translation: CASSQVKGNSWRSFSGNTIYF.

This chain connects TRBV4-3 to TRBJ2-1, with 14 bases that match TRBD2. V gave up 1 base and J gave up 5 bases; unmatched junction bases: 16. The CDR3 consists of 21 residues. CDR1 LGHNA and CDR2 YSLEER come from the germline V gene. The CDR3 DNA follows: TGCGCCAGCAGCCAAGTTCTACCGGGACTAGCGGGAGAGGGGCCACACAATGAGCAGTTCTTC. As protein: CASSQVLPGLAGEGPHNEQFF.